Shown below are 17 T cell receptor beta chains from a single sample sequenced in a study of blood T cells in healthy people across ages. A second PCR, run for roughly 7 to 12 cycles, used a sample-barcoded 5' primer plus a J-beta primer mix. TCRdb itself ran the 5' RACE reads through MiXCR, one entry per CDR3 protein. The sample lists fewer than 1.5 million distinct CDR3 sequences, roughly 40% seen once, with around 8% in the top ten. The sequenced sample consisted of blood. Receptors were obtained from a woman between 18 and 29 years old in good health.

V usage is TRBV3-1 and J usage is TRBJ2-4, with 13 bases identical to TRBD2. The trim removed 1 base at V and 3 bases at J, leaving 0 bases unmatched. There are 16 residues in the CDR3. Germline V lookup: CDR1 LGHDT, CDR2 YNNKEL (reference sequence). CDR3 bases: TGTGCCAGCAGCCAAGGGACTAGCGGGGGCAAAAACATTCAGTACTTC. Translation gives CASSQGTSGGKNIQYF.

V usage is TRBV6-5 and J usage is TRBJ2-2; D gene ambiguous. The CDR3 contains 13 residues. V shed 6 bases and J shed 13 bases, with 18 bases lying between them. From germline, CDR1 is MNHEY and CDR2 SVGAGI. The DNA of the CDR3 is TGTGCCAGCAGCTCTGACGGACCCCGAGGGCTGTTTTTT. Translated, it gives CASSSDGPRGLFF.

This rearrangement joins TRBV6-5 to TRBJ2-5, with D perhaps matching TRBD1 (5 bases). Trimming stripped 7 bases from V and 3 bases from J, with 18 bases between. The V gene's germline CDR1 is MNHEY and CDR2 SVGAGI. CDR3 length: 15 amino acids. The chain's CDR3 is CASIPLGLGEETQYF. Written as DNA, the CDR3 is TGTGCCAGCATCCCACTGGGCCTAGGGGAAGAGACCCAGTACTTC.

V gene TRBV7-9 combines with J gene TRBJ1-2; D ambiguous. V was trimmed by 7 bases and J by 0 bases, leaving 9 bases between them. The CDR3 spans 13 residues. Per the germline V gene, CDR1 is SEHNR and CDR2 is FQNEAQ (reference sequence). The CDR3: CASTRVTNYGYTF. DNA of the CDR3: TGTGCCAGCACCAGAGTAACTAACTATGGCTACACCTTC. Using reference TRBV7-9 and TRBJ1-2 for the parts outside the CDR3, the full variable domain is DTGVSQNPRHKITKRGQNVTFRCDPISEHNRLYWYRQTLGQGPEFLTYFQNEAQLEKSRLLSDRFSAERPKGSFSTLEIQRTEQGDSAMYLCASTRVTNYGYTFGSGTRLTVV.

The chain uses TRBV2 and TRBJ2-7, with no clear D. CDR3 length equals 13 residues. The germline V gene has CDR1 SNHLY and CDR2 FYNNEI. The V end was cut by 2 bases, the J end by 6 bases, with 11 bases between. In DNA, the CDR3 is TGTGCCAGCAGTGAAAATCCAGCGTCCGAGCAGTACTTC. This translates into CASSENPASEQYF.

The chain employs TRBV7-8 and TRBJ2-5; 12 nucleotides match TRBD2. J was trimmed by 1 base and V by 5 bases; bases with no gene match: 2. The CDR3 runs 15 residues. Germline V CDR1 and CDR2: SGHVS, FQNEAQ. CDR3 sequence: CASSTSGGIQETQYF. CDR3 DNA: TGTGCCAGCAGCACTAGCGGGGGGATCCAAGAGACCCAGTACTTC. Full variable domain (missing parts from reference TRBV7-8 and TRBJ2-5): GAGVSQSPRYKVAKRGQDVALRCDPISGHVSLFWYQQALGQGPEFLTYFQNEAQLDKSGLPSDRFFAERPEGSVSTLKIQRTQQEDSAVYLCASSTSGGIQETQYFGPGTRLLVL.

This chain uses TRBV4-1 with TRBJ2-1, with a weak D call TRBD1 (5 bases). With the DNA end fitting TRBJ2-7 better, the J assignment may be wrong. Germline loops: CDR1 MGHRA, CDR2 YSYEKL. CDR3 length: 16 residues. The CDR3 sequence is CASSQVSGHSYNEQYF. The DNA of the CDR3 is TGCGCCAGCAGCCAAGTTTCCGGACACAGCTACAATGAGCAGTACTTC.

Details on this clonotype: One end of the junction fails to match germline, which may point to a read error. This chain joins TRBV28 and TRBJ2-3; the match to TRBD2 covers 7 bases. Looked up from germline, CDR1 is MDHEN and CDR2 is SYDVKM. CDR3 size: 17 residues. CDR3 in DNA: TGTGCCAGCAGTACCCTGACGCGGAGCGGGGCCACAGATAGGCAGTATTTT. Encoded protein: CASSTLTRSGATDRQYF.

CDR3 region: CASSGNEDYGYTF. The CDR3, as DNA: TGTGCCAGCAGTGGGAACGAAGACTATGGCTACACCTTC. V is TRBV7-3 and J is TRBJ1-2; no firm D call. Per the germline V gene, CDR1 is SGHTA and CDR2 is FQGTGA. Trimming stripped 6 bases from V and 3 bases from J, with 11 bases between. This CDR3 spans 13 amino acids.

This clonotype was observed a few times. The V gene is TRBV20-1, the J gene TRBJ2-1; 9 bases line up with TRBD2. Germline loops: CDR1 DFQATT, CDR2 SNEGSKA (reference sequence). Trimming at V came to 3 bases and at J to 5 bases, leaving 8 bases not matched to a gene. The CDR3 runs 15 residues. CDR3 nucleotides: TGCAGTGCTAGTTCGGCGGGAGGGCGGAACAATGAGCAGTTCTTC. Translating it yields CSASSAGGRNNEQFF.

This rearrangement joins TRBV3-1 to TRBJ2-7; the match to TRBD2 covers 7 bases. Germline trimming cut 4 bases from V and 4 bases from J; bases unmatched to any gene: 16. From germline, CDR1 is LGHDT and CDR2 YNNKEL (reference sequence). This CDR3 is 17 amino acids long. CDR3 loop: CASSPPPGLRVPYEQYF. The DNA for the CDR3 is TGTGCCAGCAGCCCCCCTCCGGGACTACGGGTTCCTTACGAGCAGTACTTC.

In its sample, this clonotype was seen a few times. This chain uses TRBV5-5 with TRBJ2-3, with D possibly being TRBD2 (5 bases). From germline, CDR1 is SGHKS and CDR2 YYEKEE (reference sequence). The CDR3 runs 14 residues. The V end was cut by 2 bases, the J end by 2 bases, with 9 bases between. DNA for the CDR3: TGTGCCAGCAGCTTTAGGACTTTCACAGATACGCAGTATTTT. This codes for CASSFRTFTDTQYF.

The rearrangement uses TRBV12-3 or TRBV12-4 and TRBJ2-5; 10 nucleotides line up with TRBD2. The CDR3 runs 15 residues. V was pared by 5 bases and J by 5 bases, with 8 bases of the junction left unmatched. The CDR3 protein is CASSKTSGYGETQYF. The CDR3 DNA is TGTGCCAGCAGTAAGACTAGCGGGTATGGGGAGACCCAGTACTTC.

The rearrangement joins TRBV24-1 to TRBJ2-3; a weak D match, TRBD1 (5 bases). The V end was cut by 6 bases, the J end by 2 bases, with 8 bases between. The CDR3 covers 13 residues. The germline V gene encodes CDR1 KGHDR and CDR2 SFDVKD. The CDR3 loop is CATSLGATDTQYF. CDR3 coding DNA: TGTGCCACCAGTTTAGGGGCCACAGATACGCAGTATTTT.

V is TRBV7-2 and J is TRBJ2-1; D might be TRBD2 (6 bases). Deletions cut 3 bases from V and 5 bases from J, with 14 bases between. The CDR3 contains 15 residues. The germline CDR1 and CDR2 sequences are SGHTA and FQGNSA. CDR3 DNA sequence: TGTGCCAGCAGCTTCCCGGGAGCGGGCAACAATGAGCAGTTCTTC. It is translated as CASSFPGAGNNEQFF.

The genes are TRBV15 and TRBJ2-1; either TRBD1 or TRBD2 may supply D (5 bases each). CDR3 length: 13 amino acids. Germline V gene data show CDR1 as LNHNV and CDR2 as YYDKDF (reference sequence). The V end was cut by 3 bases, the J end by 13 bases, with 16 bases between. The CDR3 DNA follows: TGTGCCACCAGCAGTCCCCTCCCGGGGCCCCAGTTCTTC. It specifies CATSSPLPGPQFF. The complete variable domain, with remaining parts taken from reference TRBV15 and TRBJ2-1, reads DAMVIQNPRYQVTQFGKPVTLSCSQTLNHNVMYWYQQKSSQAPKLLFHYYDKDFNNEADTPDNFQSRRPNTSFCFLDIRSPGLGDTAMYLCATSSPLPGPQFFGPGTRLTVL.

This clonotype turned up a few times. The chain has TRBV7-2 and TRBJ2-7; D might be TRBD1 (7 bases). Germline V gene data show CDR1 as SGHTA and CDR2 as FQGNSA. This CDR3 contains 17 residues. Trimming stripped 1 base from V and 4 bases from J, with 20 bases between. CDR3 sequence reads: CASSLVGGGTVNYEQYF. In DNA, the CDR3 is TGTGCCAGCAGCTTAGTAGGAGGGGGGACAGTTAATTACGAGCAGTACTTC.